The rows below give T cell receptor beta chains drawn from one sample of a study of hypomethylating agent response in myelodysplastic syndrome. The assay was immunoSEQ multiplex PCR, and TCRdb's table has in-frame clones only and misses some. The top ten clones hold 3% to 4% of a sample with some 10,000 clones, around 80% of them seen once. Sequences were derived from bone marrow, sampled before or after starting hypomethylating agent treatment for myelodysplastic syndrome (not recorded which). The receptors stem from a human donor with myelodysplastic syndrome. Each CDR3 is given with its conserved first and last residue. The D gene is left open where the match is weak. Where a row states a size, it is once, few, many or the class of an expanded clone; other rows omit it.

size	V	D	J	CDR3	DNA
once	TRBV15	-	TRBJ2-1	CATSSLRQGSEQFF	TGTGCCACCAGCAGCCTCCGGCAGGGGAGTGAGCAGTTCTTC
-	TRBV7-6	-	TRBJ1-1	CASSLVEAEAFF	TGTGCCAGCAGCTTAGTAGAGGCTGAAGCTTTCTTT
once	TRBV5-6	TRBD1	TRBJ1-4	CASSVRDRGSNEKLFF	TGTGCCAGCAGTGTGAGGGACAGGGGATCTAATGAAAAACTGTTTTTT
-	TRBV5-4	TRBD1	TRBJ2-2	CASRPGQGSTGELFF	TGTGCCAGCAGACCGGGACAGGGATCCACCGGGGAGCTGTTTTTT
-	TRBV7-9	TRBD1	TRBJ2-6	CASSLGTGYSGANVLTF	TGTGCCAGCAGCTTGGGGACAGGTTACTCTGGGGCCAACGTCCTGACTTTC
-	TRBV11-1	TRBD1	TRBJ2-4	CASSLGQGLIQYF	TGTGCCAGCAGCCTAGGACAGGGTCTGATTCAGTACTTC
-	TRBV10-2	-	TRBJ1-5	CASSDLIGPSSNQPQHF	TGCGCCAGCAGTGACCTTATCGGACCGTCAAGCAATCAGCCCCAGCATTTT
-	TRBV7-9	TRBD2	TRBJ2-1	CASSLDRAGGPFEQFF	TGTGCCAGCAGCTTAGATAGGGCGGGAGGGCCTTTTGAGCAGTTCTTC
-	TRBV4-1	TRBD1	TRBJ1-2	CASSQDGVGGQGTDGYTF	TGCGCCAGCAGCCAAGATGGGGTTGGAGGACAGGGGACGGATGGCTACACCTTC
few	TRBV19	-	TRBJ1-1	CASMGLDTEAFF	TGTGCCAGTATGGGATTGGACACTGAAGCTTTCTTT
-	TRBV4-1	-	TRBJ2-7	CASSQAEVSYEQYF	TGCGCCAGCAGCCAAGCGGAGGTTTCCTACGAGCAGTACTTC
-	TRBV15	TRBD2	TRBJ2-1	CATSARRLAGGWGNEQFF	TGTGCCACCAGCGCACGACGACTAGCGGGAGGGTGGGGCAATGAGCAGTTCTTC
-	TRBV6-1	-	TRBJ2-2	CASRELGVRSGELFF	TGTGCCAGCAGAGAACTGGGAGTAAGGTCCGGGGAGCTGTTTTTT
-	TRBV7-9	TRBD2	TRBJ2-1	CASSYTTGGKDEQFF	TGTGCCAGCAGCTACACAACGGGGGGGAAAGATGAGCAGTTCTTC